This T cell receptor beta chain was retrieved from a study of T cell responses to AZD1222 COVID-19 vaccine. About the research overall: Samples with a second dose at about 4 or about 12 weeks were pooled together.

Study-wide results and limits: Of spike-specific TCRs, nearly half reportedly target regions left unmutated in variants. After two AZD1222 doses, spike-specific TCR breadth and depth rose versus day 0.

Here immunoSEQ multiplex PCR was the method, and the copy in TCRdb shows in-frame clones only, minus some. The table has some 120,000 clones, 84% seen once. Trimming took off 6 bases at V and 12 bases at J, with 20 bases between the two ends. Per germline, CDR1 SNHLY and CDR2 FYNNEI. The CDR3 length is 13 residues. Concerning this clone: Its target is unknown.

The material was peripheral blood, obtained on day 0 of AZD1222 vaccination. The clonotype originates from an adult in good health. This chain connects TRBV2 to TRBJ1-1; TRBD1 is a possible D gene (5 bases). The CDR3 coding sequence is TGTGCCAGCAGAACCTCAGGGAGCGGTAGGACTTTCTTT. This encodes CASRTSGSGRTFF.